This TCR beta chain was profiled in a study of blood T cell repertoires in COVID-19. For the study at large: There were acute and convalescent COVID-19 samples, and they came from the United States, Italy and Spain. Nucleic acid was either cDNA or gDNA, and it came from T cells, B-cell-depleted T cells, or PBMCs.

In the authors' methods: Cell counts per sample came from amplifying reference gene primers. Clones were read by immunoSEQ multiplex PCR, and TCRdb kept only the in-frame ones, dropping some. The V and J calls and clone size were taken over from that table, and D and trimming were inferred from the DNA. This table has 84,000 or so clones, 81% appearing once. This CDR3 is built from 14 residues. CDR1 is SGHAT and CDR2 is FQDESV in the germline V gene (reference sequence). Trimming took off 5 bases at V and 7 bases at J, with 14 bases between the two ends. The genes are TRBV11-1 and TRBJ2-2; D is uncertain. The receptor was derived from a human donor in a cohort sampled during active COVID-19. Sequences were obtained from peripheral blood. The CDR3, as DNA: TGTGCCAGCAGCCCCGATTTGCAGTACGGGGAGCTGTTTTTT. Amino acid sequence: CASSPDLQYGELFF.